Listed below are T cell receptor beta chains from one sample, sequenced in a study of CD8 T cells in Susac syndrome. In TCRdb, the immunoSEQ multiplex PCR reads were re-called with MiXCR into one record per CDR3 protein. The data contain some 200,000 distinct CDR3 sequences, 90% to 95% of them singletons. The material sequenced was CD8+ T cells from PBMCs. The receptors were sampled from a human donor with multiple sclerosis. Both conserved end residues are part of each CDR3. Each record gives: clone size, D gene, V gene, J gene, CDR3 protein, CDR3 DNA. The D gene is left open where the match is weak. Rows may omit the clone size; those that give it use once, few, many or a size class.

NA	NA	TRBV12-3/TRBV12-4	TRBJ2-2	CASSLLPDTGELFF	TGTGCCAGCAGCCTGCTCCCGGACACCGGGGAGCTGTTTTTT
NA	NA	TRBV6-2/TRBV6-3	TRBJ2-5	CASSYEGQYF	TGTGCCAGCAGTTACGAGGGGCAGTACTTC
NA	NA	TRBV12-5	TRBJ1-4	CASAVPGLLREKLFF	TGTGCTAGTGCCGTACCGGGCTTACTGCGGGAAAAACTGTTTTTT
NA	NA	TRBV30	TRBJ1-1	CAWLDPGAEAFF	TGTGCCTGGCTCGACCCAGGGGCGGAGGCTTTCTTT
NA	TRBD1	TRBV11-3	TRBJ2-5	CASSLARQTGQGAPWTQYF	TGTGCCAGCAGCTTAGCTAGACAGACGGGACAGGGGGCCCCATGGACCCAGTACTTC
NA	NA	TRBV6-1	TRBJ2-7	CASSEGVANSYEQYF	TGTGCCAGCAGTGAAGGAGTGGCCAACTCCTACGAGCAGTACTTC
few	TRBD1	TRBV6-1	TRBJ1-5	CAREKRTGGNQPQHF	TGTGCCAGAGAGAAGCGGACAGGAGGCAATCAGCCCCAGCATTTT
NA	NA	TRBV3-1	TRBJ2-7	CASSQARFEQYF	TGTGCCAGCAGCCAAGCCAGGTTCGAGCAGTACTTC
NA	NA	TRBV20-1	TRBJ2-5	CSARDRGQETQYF	TGCAGTGCTAGAGATAGGGGCCAAGAGACCCAGTACTTC
NA	NA	TRBV4-2	TRBJ2-7	CASSPLTGSEQYF	TGTGCCAGCAGCCCTCTGACCGGGAGCGAGCAGTACTTC
NA	TRBD2	TRBV5-1	TRBJ2-2	CASSLLAGENTGELFF	TGCGCCAGCAGCTTATTAGCGGGGGAAAACACCGGGGAGCTGTTTTTT
NA	NA	TRBV25-1	TRBJ1-2	CASSGSPYYGYTF	TGTGCCAGCAGTGGATCGCCCTACTATGGCTACACCTTC
NA	TRBD1	TRBV6-5	TRBJ2-1	CASSPGQGWPNEQFF	TGTGCCAGCAGTCCGGGACAGGGATGGCCAAATGAGCAGTTCTTC
once	TRBD2	TRBV30	TRBJ2-1	CAWSVRLAGGSSYNEQFF	TGTGCCTGGAGTGTACGACTAGCGGGGGGGAGCTCCTACAATGAGCAGTTCTTC
NA	TRBD1	TRBV27	TRBJ2-7	CASSRRDRVFYEQYF	TGTGCCAGCAGTCGAAGGGACAGGGTTTTCTACGAGCAGTACTTC
NA	TRBD1	TRBV11-3	TRBJ1-2	CASSLVGVQGNYGYTF	TGTGCCAGCAGCTTAGTTGGGGTACAGGGGAACTATGGCTACACCTTC
NA	NA	TRBV27	TRBJ2-6	CASSLSVYSGANVLTF	TGTGCCAGCAGTTTAAGCGTTTACTCTGGGGCCAACGTCCTGACTTTC
NA	NA	TRBV15	TRBJ2-5	CATSRSGGGMETQYF	TGTGCCACCAGCAGATCGGGCGGGGGCATGGAGACCCAGTACTTC
NA	NA	TRBV29-1	TRBJ2-7	CSVFGASYEQYF	TGCAGCGTTTTTGGGGCGTCCTACGAGCAGTACTTC
NA	TRBD1	TRBV5-6	TRBJ1-2	CASSENPPRTGNYGYTF	TGTGCCAGCAGCGAAAATCCCCCTAGGACAGGGAACTATGGCTACACCTTC
NA	NA	TRBV5-1	TRBJ1-3	CASSDSMQLSGNTIYF	TGCGCCAGCAGCGACAGCATGCAGCTCTCTGGAAACACCATATATTTT
NA	TRBD1	TRBV5-1	TRBJ1-2	CASSSTGGAGRGGYTF	TGCGCCAGCAGCTCCACAGGGGGCGCCGGTCGAGGTGGCTACACCTTC
NA	TRBD2	TRBV27	TRBJ2-7	CASSPGGVSEQYF	TGTGCCAGCTCTCCCGGGGGGGTAAGCGAGCAGTACTTC
NA	NA	TRBV14	TRBJ1-2	CASSLGSTAIYGYTF	TGTGCCAGCAGCCTGGGATCGACCGCGATCTATGGCTACACCTTC
few	TRBD2	TRBV6-9	TRBJ2-5	CASRGEETQYF	TGTGCCAGCCGGGGGGAAGAGACCCAGTACTTC
NA	NA	TRBV29-1	TRBJ2-5	CSVDGGSEETQYF	TGCAGCGTTGATGGGGGCTCGGAAGAGACCCAGTACTTC
NA	NA	TRBV23-1	TRBJ1-1	CASSHSRARQNTEAFF	TGCGCCAGCAGTCATTCAAGGGCCCGACAGAACACTGAAGCTTTCTTT
NA	NA	TRBV10-2	TRBJ2-1	CASSELRTAEQFF	TGCGCCAGCAGTGAGCTAAGGACCGCGGAGCAGTTCTTC
NA	TRBD2	TRBV14	TRBJ2-1	CASSHGRAAEQFF	TGTGCCAGCAGCCATGGGAGGGCCGCTGAGCAGTTCTTC
NA	TRBD2	TRBV5-4	TRBJ2-1	CASSFGLAPSNEQFF	TGTGCCAGCAGCTTTGGACTAGCACCGAGCAATGAGCAGTTCTTC
NA	NA	TRBV6-6	TRBJ1-6	CASTGSSYNSPLHF	TGTGCCAGCACAGGGAGCTCCTATAATTCACCCCTCCACTTT
NA	NA	TRBV2	TRBJ1-2	CASSEDGRRVYGYTF	TGTGCCAGCAGTGAAGACGGTCGGCGCGTCTATGGCTACACCTTC
NA	NA	TRBV4-2	TRBJ2-5	CASSQGSGETQYF	TGTGCCAGCAGCCAAGGATCTGGTGAGACCCAGTACTTC
NA	TRBD1	TRBV29-1	TRBJ1-2	CSVELTGLDGYTF	TGCAGCGTTGAGTTGACAGGGCTGGATGGCTACACCTTC
NA	NA	TRBV11-2	TRBJ2-7	CASRDTLTYEQYF	TGTGCCAGCAGAGACACGCTAACCTACGAGCAGTACTTC
NA	TRBD2	TRBV6-5	TRBJ2-2	CASSLLAGSVAGELFF	TGTGCCAGCAGTTTACTAGCGGGGTCGGTCGCCGGGGAGCTGTTTTTT
NA	NA	TRBV4-1	TRBJ2-7	CASSRREESSYEQYF	TGCGCCAGCAGCCGGAGGGAGGAAAGCTCCTACGAGCAGTACTTC
NA	NA	TRBV18	TRBJ2-1	CASSPLPGSSYNEQFF	TGTGCCAGCTCACCACTCCCGGGGAGCTCCTACAATGAGCAGTTCTTC
NA	NA	TRBV6-5	TRBJ1-6	CASSYSSQGTGAYNSPLHF	TGTGCCAGCAGTTACTCTTCCCAGGGTACGGGAGCCTATAATTCACCCCTCCACTTT
NA	TRBD2	TRBV14	TRBJ2-3	CASSRELSGGSTDTQYF	TGTGCCAGCAGCCGGGAGCTTAGCGGGGGAAGCACAGATACGCAGTATTTT
NA	TRBD1	TRBV29-1	TRBJ2-7	CSVLGTGVSYEQYF	TGCAGCGTTTTGGGGACAGGAGTTTCCTACGAGCAGTACTTC
NA	TRBD1	TRBV29-1	TRBJ1-1	CSVDRGNTEAFF	TGCAGCGTCGACAGGGGCAACACTGAAGCTTTCTTT
NA	TRBD2	TRBV13	TRBJ2-3	CASSARSAGGSTQYF	TGTGCCAGCAGCGCCCGTTCGGCGGGAGGGTCTACGCAGTATTTT
NA	NA	TRBV27	TRBJ2-1	CASGNRGNEQFF	TGTGCCAGCGGTAATAGGGGTAATGAGCAGTTCTTC
NA	NA	TRBV7-9	TRBJ2-3	CASSLSWGQYF	TGTGCCAGCAGCTTAAGTTGGGGTCAGTATTTT
NA	NA	TRBV7-9	TRBJ1-6	CASSLDIYNSPLHF	TGTGCCAGCAGCTTAGATATCTATAATTCACCCCTCCACTTT
NA	NA	TRBV29-1	TRBJ1-2	CSVIPRTANYGYTF	TGCAGCGTTATACCCAGGACGGCTAACTATGGCTACACCTTC
NA	NA	TRBV27	TRBJ2-7	CASSELPHYEQYF	TGTGCCAGCAGCGAGCTCCCCCACTACGAGCAGTACTTC
NA	NA	TRBV24-1	TRBJ2-3	CTTTKGSTDTQYF	TGTACCACCACCAAGGGTAGCACAGATACGCAGTATTTT
NA	TRBD1	TRBV20-1	TRBJ1-1	CSARGPPQGGNTEAFF	TGCAGTGCTAGAGGGCCCCCCCAGGGGGGGAACACTGAAGCTTTCTTT
NA	NA	TRBV20-1	TRBJ2-7	CSARDPTATYEQYF	TGCAGTGCTAGAGATCCTACAGCCACCTACGAGCAGTACTTC
NA	NA	TRBV7-9	TRBJ1-4	CASSPGPSEKLFF	TGTGCCAGCAGCCCGGGGCCCAGTGAAAAACTGTTTTTT